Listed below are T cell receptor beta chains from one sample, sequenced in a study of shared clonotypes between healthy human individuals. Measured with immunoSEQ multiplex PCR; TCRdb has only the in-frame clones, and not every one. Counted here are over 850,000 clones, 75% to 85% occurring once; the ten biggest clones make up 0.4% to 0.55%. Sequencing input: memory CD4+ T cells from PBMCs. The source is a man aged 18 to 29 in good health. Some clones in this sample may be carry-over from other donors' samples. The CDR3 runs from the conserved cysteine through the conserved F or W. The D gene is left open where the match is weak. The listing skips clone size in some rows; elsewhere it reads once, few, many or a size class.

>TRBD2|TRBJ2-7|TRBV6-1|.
TGTGCCAGCAGTGAAGGCCTGGGAGGGCAATACGAGCAGTACTTC
CASSEGLGGQYEQYF
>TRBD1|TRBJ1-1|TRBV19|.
TGTGCCAGTACCTCCACCTCGACAGGGAGGAACACTGAAGCTTTCTTT
CASTSTSTGRNTEAFF
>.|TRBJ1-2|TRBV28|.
TGTGCCAGCAGTTTAGACAGCCAGAACTATGGCTACACCTTC
CASSLDSQNYGYTF
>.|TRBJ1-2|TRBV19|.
TGTGCCAGTAGTATGCAACAGTATGGCTACACCTTC
CASSMQQYGYTF
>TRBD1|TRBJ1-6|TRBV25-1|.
TGTGCCAGCAGTGATTCTTTCGGACAGGGGAACTCACCCCTCCACTTT
CASSDSFGQGNSPLHF
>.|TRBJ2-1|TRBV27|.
TGTGCCAGCAGTACCGCCGGAGGGGGCAATGAGCAGTTCTTC
CASSTAGGGNEQFF
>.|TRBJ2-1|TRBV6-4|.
TGTGCCAGCAGTCGGGACCCGAGCTCCTACAATGAGCAGTTCTTC
CASSRDPSSYNEQFF
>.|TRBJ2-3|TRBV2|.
TGTGCCAGCAGCCCCTTCGCGGGCCGGGTCACAGATACGCAGTATTTT
CASSPFAGRVTDTQYF
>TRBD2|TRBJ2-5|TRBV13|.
TGTGCCAGCAGCTTAGCTAGCGGGAGGGTTCAAGAGACCCAGTACTTC
CASSLASGRVQETQYF
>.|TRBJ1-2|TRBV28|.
TGTGCCAGCAGTTCAGGGTACTATGGCTACACCTTC
CASSSGYYGYTF
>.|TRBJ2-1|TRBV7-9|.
TGTGCCAGCAGCTCGGACACCCGGGGTGAGCAGTTCTTC
CASSSDTRGEQFF
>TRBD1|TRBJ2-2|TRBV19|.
TGTGCCAGTAGTCCCTGGGCAGGGGGTGTCGCCGGGGAGCTGTTTTTT
CASSPWAGGVAGELFF
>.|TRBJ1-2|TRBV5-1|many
TGCGCCAGCAGCCTTTCAACAGAAAACTATGGCTACACCTTC
CASSLSTENYGYTF
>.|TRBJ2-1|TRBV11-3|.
TGTGCCAGCAGCTTAGCAGCCGACAATGAGCAGTTCTTC
CASSLAADNEQFF
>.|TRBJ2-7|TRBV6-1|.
TGTGCCAGCAGTGATGCCGGGACACCCCGGGCCTACGAGCAGTACTTC
CASSDAGTPRAYEQYF
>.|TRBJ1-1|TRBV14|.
TGTGCCAGCAGCCGAAACCGAAACACTGAAGCTTTCTTT
CASSRNRNTEAFF
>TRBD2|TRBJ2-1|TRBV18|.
TGTGCCAGCTCACCGCCTAGCGGGAGGGGGTTCTTC
CASSPPSGRGFF
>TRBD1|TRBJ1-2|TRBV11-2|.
TGTGCCAGCATCCTAATGGGGACAGGGGGGGACTATGGCTACACCTTC
CASILMGTGGDYGYTF
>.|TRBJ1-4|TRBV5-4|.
TGTGCCAGCAGCCCCCAGGGTGCAACTAATGAAAAACTGTTTTTT
CASSPQGATNEKLFF
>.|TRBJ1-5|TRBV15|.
TGTGCCACCAGCCCGGGACACGCCAATCAGCCCCAGCATTTT
CATSPGHANQPQHF
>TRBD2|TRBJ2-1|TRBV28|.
TGTGCCAGCAGTTTATCGACTAGCGGGGGCTATGAGCAGTTCTTC
CASSLSTSGGYEQFF
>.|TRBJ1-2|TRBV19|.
TGTGCCAGTAGTAATGCCCCAGGGGACTATGGCTACACCTTC
CASSNAPGDYGYTF
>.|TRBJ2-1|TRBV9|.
TGTGCCAGCAGCGTAGACCCAGGAAGCTCCTACAATGAGCAGTTCTTC
CASSVDPGSSYNEQFF
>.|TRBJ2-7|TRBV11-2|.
TGTGCCAGCAGCTTAGTGGTCGGACGACACTACGAGCAGTACTTC
CASSLVVGRHYEQYF
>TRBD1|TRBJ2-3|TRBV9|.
TGTGCCAGCAAGGACAGGTTTCATCTTTACACGCAGTATTTT
CASKDRFHLYTQYF
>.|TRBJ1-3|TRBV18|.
TGTGCCAGCTCGCGCGACAGCCCTCACTCTGGAAACACCATATATTTT
CASSRDSPHSGNTIYF
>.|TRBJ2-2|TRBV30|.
TGTGCCTGGAGGGACAGTGCTTTCGCGGGGGAGCTGTTTTTT
CAWRDSAFAGELFF